The source of this T cell receptor (beta chain) is a study of blood T cell repertoires in COVID-19. At the level of the study: PBMCs, B-cell-depleted T cells, or T cells provided the cDNA or gDNA that made up the material.

Original processing notes: Researchers report that nucleated cell counts were estimated from reference gene primer amplification. Sequencing was performed with immunoSEQ multiplex PCR; in TCRdb, only in-frame clones are kept and a portion is missing. V, J and clone size were drawn from that table, and D and trimming were deduced from the DNA. The data show 350,000 to 450,000 clones, 65% to 90% seen once. The CDR3 length is 17 residues. Germline V gives CDR1 ENHRY, CDR2 SYGVKD. V trimming: 4 bases; J trimming: 2 bases; junction bases outside the gene matches: 9. Seattle's enrolled individuals joined amid active infection and were then monitored longitudinally.

The specimen was peripheral blood. The rearrangement uses TRBV10-3 and TRBJ2-2; 8 bases are a match to TRBD1. The source is a woman aged 55-75 years with COVID-19, enrolled during active disease. DNA of the CDR3: TGTGCCATCAGTGGGGCCCCCGACAGGGGCAACACCGGGGAGCTGTTTTTT. This translates into CAISGAPDRGNTGELFF.